This T cell receptor beta chain was profiled in a study of T cell repertoires in cytomegalovirus infection. Across the study: HLA-C-restricted CMV epitopes, recently identified, and well-studied HLA-B-restricted ones were used by the study. Study-wide results and caveats: The ex vivo response showed dominance by HLA-C-restricted CMV-specific TCR beta clonotypes.

As for this clonotype: Its target is not known.

Trimming removed 6 bases from V and 8 bases from J, with 13 bases in between. The germline V gene encodes CDR1 DFQATT and CDR2 SNEGSKA (reference sequence). This CDR3 is 12 amino acids long. TCRdb fed the reads into MiXCR, producing one record per CDR3 protein. The repertoire has about 700,000 distinct CDR3 sequences, around a third of them found once; the top ten carry 15% to 20%. The chain uses TRBV20-1 and TRBJ1-4; weak D call: TRBD1 (6 bases). The specimen comprised cultured PBMCs, sampled from culture after CMV antigen stimulation. The sequence was obtained from a human donor in good health (CMV status not recorded). Some clones in this sample may be carry-over from other donors' samples. The CDR3 reads CSARRGNEKLFF. The CDR3 DNA follows: TGCAGTGCCCGCAGGGGTAACGAAAAACTGTTTTTT.